These 17 T cell receptor beta chains were all obtained from the same sample, sequenced in a study of Ad26.COV2.S vaccination and SARS-CoV-2 variants. Method: immunoSEQ multiplex PCR; TCRdb's copy keeps in-frame clones and lacks some. This sample has about 350,000 clones, with about 88% found just once. Treatment: around 19 received Ad26.COV2.S at low or high dose, single or two shots; several received placebo; per-sample allocation not given. Following the first vaccine or placebo injection, samples were taken on day 63. The sequencing used peripheral blood, collected in a trial of Ad26.COV2.S vaccine versus placebo. The origin of the receptors is a person aged 18-60 years who received the Ad26.COV2.S COVID-19 vaccine or a placebo.

The table lists this clone with a count of one. The chain couples TRBV11-2 to TRBJ2-4, with TRBD1 matching over 10 bases. V lost 5 bases, J lost 7 bases, and 8 bases stayed unmatched. The CDR3 extends over 15 amino acids. Germline-derived CDR1 and CDR2 are SGHAT and FQNNGV. The CDR3 DNA reads as TGTGCCAGCAGCCCTGACAGGGGGCCTTGGAACATTCAGTACTTC. This codes for CASSPDRGPWNIQYF. Filled out from reference TRBV11-2 and TRBJ2-4, the complete variable domain reads EAGVAQSPRYKIIEKRQSVAFWCNPISGHATLYWYQQILGQGPKLLIQFQNNGVVDDSQLPKDRFSAERLKGVDSTLKIQPAKLEDSAVYLCASSPDRGPWNIQYFGAGTRLSVL.

The chain combines TRBV2 with TRBJ2-3, with D possibly TRBD1 on 7 matching bases. The V and J ends lost 0 bases and 4 bases respectively, with 8 bases between them. The CDR3 has 14 amino acids. Germline loops: CDR1 SNHLY, CDR2 FYNNEI. The CDR3 protein is CASSEARGADTQYF. Written as DNA, the CDR3 is TGTGCCAGCAGTGAAGCCAGGGGGGCAGATACGCAGTATTTT.

The rearrangement uses TRBV4-3 and TRBJ2-1; no reliable D call. This CDR3 has 14 residues. The V gene's germline CDR1 is LGHNA and CDR2 YSLEER. V was trimmed by 2 bases and J by 8 bases, leaving 13 bases between them. CDR3 residues: CASSQKAPPDEQFF. The CDR3 region has the DNA TGCGCCAGCAGCCAAAAAGCCCCTCCGGATGAGCAGTTCTTC.

The genes are TRBV3-1 (or the pseudogene TRBV3-2) and TRBJ2-7; no clear D. Trimming left V 4 bases short and J 8 bases short, with 15 bases between. This CDR3 is built from 13 residues. Germline V CDR1 and CDR2: LGHDT, YNNKEL (reference sequence). The CDR3 is CASSPKQTSQQYF. The CDR3, as DNA: TGTGCCAGCAGCCCGAAACAGACTTCCCAGCAGTACTTC.

This chain joins TRBV27 and TRBJ1-4; TRBD1 matches at 9 bases. V dropped 5 bases and J dropped 3; count of bases not matched to a gene: 7. The CDR3 sequence is 16 residues long. Looked up from germline, CDR1 is MNHEY and CDR2 is SMNVEV (reference sequence). CDR3: CASSIIQGAPNEKLFF. CDR3 nucleotide sequence: TGTGCCAGCAGTATAATACAGGGGGCACCTAATGAAAAACTGTTTTTT.

CDR3 sequence reads: CASSPQGFSYEQYF. DNA of the CDR3: TGTGCCAGCAGCCCACAGGGATTCTCCTACGAGCAGTACTTC. This chain connects TRBV6-2 or TRBV6-3 to TRBJ2-7; tentatively, D is TRBD1 (6 bases). CDR3 length: 14 amino acids. Germline loops: CDR1 MNHEY, CDR2 SVGEGT. Trimming took off 6 bases at V and 0 bases at J, with 12 bases between the two ends.

The genes are TRBV20-1 and TRBJ2-1, with D unresolved. V dropped 0 bases and J dropped 6 bases, with 0 bases sitting between them. Germline loops: CDR1 DFQATT, CDR2 SNEGSKA (reference sequence). This CDR3 spans 10 amino acids. CDR3 in amino acids: CSARDNEQFF. The CDR3 DNA sequence: TGCAGTGCTAGAGACAATGAGCAGTTCTTC.

The chain has TRBV21-1 and TRBJ2-3; TRBD2, as called in the table, went unchecked against the DNA. TRBV21-1 is described as a pseudogene. This CDR3 is 17 amino acids long. For the CDR3, the DNA is TGTGCCAGCAGCAATCAAGCGGGAGGGCATAGGGAAGATACGCAGTATTTT. Amino acid sequence: CASSNQAGGHREDTQYF.

The gene calls are TRBV12-5 and TRBJ2-7; the D is unclear. V dropped 4 bases and J dropped 6 bases, with 10 bases sitting between them. This CDR3 is 12 amino acids long. The germline V gene has CDR1 LGHNT and CDR2 FRNRAP. CDR3 loop: CASGSPHPEQYF. CDR3 DNA: TGTGCTAGTGGTTCCCCCCATCCCGAGCAGTACTTC.

This chain links TRBV24-1 with TRBJ1-1; possible D gene TRBD1, 6 bases. The length of the CDR3 is 14 residues. Germline V gene data show CDR1 as KGHDR and CDR2 as SFDVKD. The germline V and J ends were trimmed by 3 bases and 3 bases, with 10 bases remaining between them. The CDR3 sequence: CATSDNREDTEAFF. CDR3 DNA: TGTGCCACCAGTGATAACAGGGAGGACACTGAAGCTTTCTTT.

The gene calls are TRBV7-2 and TRBJ2-7, with 7 nucleotides matching TRBD2. The CDR3 extends over 15 amino acids. V was pared by 5 bases and J by 0 bases, with 7 bases of the junction left unmatched. Germline V lookup: CDR1 SGHTA, CDR2 FQGNSA. The CDR3 spells CASSSPGLPSYEQYF. Here the CDR3 DNA reads TGTGCCAGCAGCAGCCCGGGACTACCCTCCTACGAGCAGTACTTC.

This clone was counted once. The chain joins TRBV7-9 to TRBJ2-3; the D is unclear. Looked up from germline, CDR1 is SEHNR and CDR2 is FQNEAQ (reference sequence). CDR3 length: 15 amino acids. With 5 bases removed from V and 10 bases from J, the gap between germline ends came to 22 bases. Written as DNA, the CDR3 is TGTGCCAGCAGCAACCTCAACATCGGGCTGACGGCGCAGTATTTT. This codes for CASSNLNIGLTAQYF. The variable domain in full, completed from reference TRBV7-9 and TRBJ2-3, reads DTGVSQNPRHKITKRGQNVTFRCDPISEHNRLYWYRQTLGQGPEFLTYFQNEAQLEKSRLLSDRFSAERPKGSFSTLEIQRTEQGDSAMYLCASSNLNIGLTAQYFGPGTRLTVL.

This clone was observed a single time. The rearrangement links TRBV6-2 or TRBV6-3 to TRBJ1-2; 7 bases align to TRBD1. J lost 4 bases, V lost 6 bases, and 8 bases had no gene match. The CDR3 totals 14 residues. Germline V gene lookup returns CDR1 MNHEY and CDR2 SVGEGT. The CDR3 here is CASSPGQPSYGYTF. CDR3 DNA: TGTGCCAGCAGCCCGGGACAGCCAAGCTATGGCTACACCTTC.

The V call is TRBV7-8, the J call TRBJ2-7; D is uncertain. The germline V gene has CDR1 SGHVS and CDR2 FQNEAQ. This CDR3 region has 15 residues. Between the trimmed V and J ends, which lost 2 bases and 0 bases, there was a span of 11 bases. The DNA of the CDR3 is TGTGCCAGCAGCTTAAGGTCAGAATTCTCCTACGAGCAGTACTTC. Amino acid sequence: CASSLRSEFSYEQYF.

The CDR3 DNA is TGCAGCGTTGAAGATGGGGCGGGGGTGAACTATGGCTACACCTTC. It encodes CSVEDGAGVNYGYTF. This chain joins TRBV29-1 and TRBJ1-2; D is perhaps TRBD1 (5 bases). Germline V lookup: CDR1 SQVTM, CDR2 ANQGSEA. The CDR3 spans 15 residues. V gave up 0 bases and J gave up 2 bases, with 13 bases separating them.

The CDR3 is CASRRTLEYNEQFF. The CDR3 DNA reads as TGTGCCAGCAGGAGGACTTTAGAATACAATGAGCAGTTCTTC. This chain uses TRBV6-8 with TRBJ2-1, with a weak D call TRBD2 (5 bases). V dropped 6 bases and J dropped 4 bases, with 13 bases sitting between them. Germline-derived CDR1 and CDR2 are MNHGY and SAAAGT. The CDR3 consists of 14 residues.

This sequence joins TRBV7-2 and TRBJ2-7; D not resolved. CDR1 SGHTA and CDR2 FQGNSA come from the germline V gene. Trimming took off 8 bases at V and 3 bases at J, with 17 bases between the two ends. The CDR3 has 14 residues. In DNA, the CDR3 is TGTGCCAGCGGATCCCGCCTTGCGGACTACGAGCAGTACTTC. This codes for CASGSRLADYEQYF.